The 23 T cell receptor beta chains in this list originate from one sample, sequenced in a study of CD8 T cells in Susac syndrome. Reverse transcription of roughly 0.5 to 1 ug RNA was carried out with random hexamers. TCRdb reprocessed the immunoSEQ multiplex PCR reads via MiXCR and lists one record per CDR3 protein. The sample records roughly 100,000 distinct CDR3 sequences, 95% to 97% being singletons. Sequenced: CD8+ T cells from PBMCs. The receptors originated from a human donor with Susac syndrome.

This rearrangement joins TRBV15 to TRBJ2-5, with 8 bases lining up with TRBD1. The CDR3 has 15 amino acids. Germline CDR1 reads LNHNV; CDR2 reads YYDKDF (reference sequence). The V and J ends lost 6 bases and 5 bases, in that order; junction bases with no gene match: 11. The CDR3 sequence: CATSGQGNGLETQYF. The CDR3 nucleotides read TGTGCCACCAGTGGACAGGGCAATGGTTTGGAGACCCAGTACTTC.

The rearrangement joins TRBV28 to TRBJ1-1; perhaps TRBD1 as D (6 bases). The germline CDR1 and CDR2 sequences are MDHEN and SYDVKM. The V gene lost 7 bases and the J gene lost 1 base, with 13 bases spanning the gap. There are 14 residues in the CDR3. CDR3 residues: CASKLQGQNTEAFF. The CDR3 DNA follows: TGTGCCAGCAAACTACAGGGACAGAACACTGAAGCTTTCTTT.

The chain carries TRBV28 and TRBJ1-5, with TRBD1 identical over 9 bases. This CDR3 spans 19 amino acids. Trimming took 4 bases from V and 0 from J; bases not matched to a gene: 13. Per germline, CDR1 MDHEN and CDR2 SYDVKM. The CDR3 reads CASSSQQQGAFLSNQPQHF. As DNA, the CDR3 is TGTGCCAGCAGTTCGCAACAACAGGGGGCATTCCTTAGCAATCAGCCCCAGCATTTT.

The chain links TRBV24-1 to TRBJ2-1, with D possibly called TRBD1 or TRBD2 (6 bases each). Trimming took 7 bases from V and 5 from J, leaving 11 bases between them. Per the germline V gene, CDR1 is KGHDR and CDR2 is SFDVKD. The CDR3 has 13 amino acids. DNA of the CDR3: TGTGCCACCAGAGAGGGGGGAAACAATGAGCAGTTCTTC. Encoded protein: CATREGGNNEQFF.

This rearrangement joins TRBV4-3 to TRBJ2-1; TRBD2 matches at 13 bases. V shed 3 bases and J 4 bases; nucleotides not matched to a gene: 6. Germline assignment: CDR1 LGHNA and CDR2 YSLEER. The CDR3 runs 17 residues. The chain's CDR3 is CASSHRTSGSPYNEQFF. The CDR3 bases are TGCGCCAGCAGCCATCGGACTAGCGGGAGCCCTTACAATGAGCAGTTCTTC.

The chain employs TRBV27 and TRBJ2-7; TRBD2 matches 9 bases. The CDR3 spans 14 residues. Trimming cost V 7 bases and J 0 bases; bases outside gene matches: 4. Germline V gives CDR1 MNHEY, CDR2 SMNVEV (reference sequence). This CDR3 is CASTPTSGSYEQYF. The CDR3 nucleotides are TGTGCCAGCACCCCGACTAGCGGCTCCTACGAGCAGTACTTC.

CDR3 residues: CAWSGGQGTDTQYF. CDR3 nucleotide sequence: TGTGCCTGGAGTGGAGGACAGGGGACAGATACGCAGTATTTT. The V and J genes are TRBV30 and TRBJ2-3; 9 nucleotides align to TRBD1. V lost 1 base and J lost 3; bases outside the gene matches: 2. Germline CDR1 is GTSNPN and CDR2 is SVGIG (reference sequence). The CDR3 is made up of 14 amino acids.

This chain joins TRBV7-2 and TRBJ1-6, with TRBD1 matching 8 bases. V trimming: 3 bases; J trimming: 6 bases; junction bases outside the gene matches: 4. This CDR3 has 15 residues. Germline lookup yields CDR1 SGHTA and CDR2 FQGNSA. The CDR3 region has the DNA TGTGCCAGCAGCTTTGGACAGGGCGGTAATTCACCCCTCCACTTT. The encoded protein is CASSFGQGGNSPLHF.

The rearrangement links TRBV30 to TRBJ2-7; tentatively, D is TRBD1 or TRBD2 (6 bases each). Trimming took 5 bases from V and 0 from J, leaving 14 bases between them. CDR3 length: 14 residues. Germline-derived CDR1 and CDR2 are GTSNPN and SVGIG (reference sequence). The CDR3 reads CAWERGLTSYEQYF. The CDR3 bases are TGTGCCTGGGAACGGGGGCTAACCTCCTACGAGCAGTACTTC. Based on the CDR3 plus reference TRBV30 and TRBJ2-7, the full variable domain is SQTIHQWPATLVQPVGSPLSLECTVEGTSNPNLYWYRQAAGRGLQLLFYSVGIGQISSEVPQNLSASRPQDRQFILSSKKLLLSDSGFYLCAWERGLTSYEQYFGPGTRLTVT.

This chain links TRBV20-1 with TRBJ1-5; D not certain. V gave up 3 bases and J gave up 2 bases, with 8 bases separating them. CDR3 size: 13 residues. Germline assignment: CDR1 DFQATT and CDR2 SNEGSKA (reference sequence). The CDR3 DNA follows: TGCAGTGCTAGGGGTCTCGGCAATCAGCCCCAGCATTTT. It yields the protein CSARGLGNQPQHF.

V and J are TRBV5-1 and TRBJ2-3, with a tentative D call TRBD2 (6 bases). V lost 4 bases, J lost 2 bases, and 14 bases lay in between. The CDR3 spans 15 residues. Germline V gives CDR1 SGHRS, CDR2 YFSETQ. CDR3 sequence: CASSIISGFTDTQYF. The CDR3 region has the DNA TGCGCCAGCAGCATAATTAGCGGTTTCACAGATACGCAGTATTTT. Complete variable domain (other parts from reference TRBV5-1 and TRBJ2-3): KAGVTQTPRYLIKTRGQQVTLSCSPISGHRSVSWYQQTPGQGLQFLFEYFSETQRNKGNFPGRFSGRQFSNSRSEMNVSTLELGDSALYLCASSIISGFTDTQYFGPGTRLTVL.

This rearrangement joins TRBV28 to TRBJ2-5; D possibly matches TRBD1 or TRBD2 (6 bases each). CDR1 and CDR2 from the germline V gene are MDHEN and SYDVKM. The germline V and J ends were trimmed by 7 bases and 5 bases, with 11 bases remaining between them. This CDR3 has 12 amino acids. CDR3 region: CASTGAGETQYF. Here the CDR3 DNA reads TGTGCCAGCACGGGGGCGGGTGAGACCCAGTACTTC. The entire variable domain, with the rest obtained from reference TRBV28 and TRBJ2-5, is as follows: DVKVTQSSRYLVKRTGEKVFLECVQDMDHENMFWYRQDPGLGLRLIYFSYDVKMKEKGDIPEGYSVSREKKERFSLILESASTNQTSMYLCASTGAGETQYFGPGTRLLVL.

The rearrangement links TRBV24-1 to TRBJ1-5; D ambiguous. CDR3 size: 14 residues. Trimming removed 1 base at V and 6 bases at J, with 9 bases between. Per the germline V gene, CDR1 is KGHDR and CDR2 is SFDVKD. CDR3 bases: TGTGCCACCAGTGATTTTCGGGGTACTCAGCCCCAGCATTTT. This codes for CATSDFRGTQPQHF.

The gene calls are TRBV4-1 and TRBJ1-2; D perhaps matches TRBD1 (5 bases). The CDR3 has 13 residues. Trimming pared 0 bases from V and 7 bases from J, leaving 9 bases between. Germline-derived CDR1 and CDR2 are MGHRA and YSYEKL. The CDR3 protein is CASSQEGAIGYTF. CDR3 bases: TGCGCCAGCAGCCAAGAAGGGGCTATTGGCTACACCTTC.

The chain employs TRBV30 and TRBJ1-6; D remains unclear. The CDR3 totals 12 residues. From germline, CDR1 is GTSNPN and CDR2 SVGIG (reference sequence). Trimming left V 2 bases short and J 8 bases short, with 7 bases between. The CDR3 protein is CAWSLEDSPLHF. CDR3 bases: TGTGCCTGGAGTTTAGAGGATTCACCCCTCCACTTT.

The chain combines TRBV4-3 with TRBJ2-1; the D gene is possibly TRBD2 (5 bases). Trimming took off 1 base at V and 8 bases at J, with 15 bases between the two ends. The CDR3 is made up of 15 amino acids. In germline, CDR1 is LGHNA, CDR2 YSLEER. The CDR3 is CASSQGTSVLDEQFF. The CDR3 DNA sequence: TGCGCCAGCAGCCAAGGGACTTCTGTTCTAGATGAGCAGTTCTTC.

The rearrangement joins TRBV30 to TRBJ2-7; D gene uncertain. Trimming left V 0 bases short and J 4 bases short, with 4 bases between. The V gene's germline CDR1 is GTSNPN and CDR2 SVGIG (reference sequence). The CDR3 runs to 11 residues. The CDR3: CAWSVGYEQYF. The CDR3 nucleotides are TGTGCCTGGAGTGTTGGGTACGAGCAGTACTTC.

The chain couples TRBV12-3 or TRBV12-4 to TRBJ1-5; D is undetermined. The CDR3 runs to 14 residues. V lost 3 bases and J 7 bases, leaving 13 bases between the germline ends. The CDR3 region is CASSFVSRGQPQHF. CDR3 DNA: TGTGCCAGCAGTTTTGTTTCTCGCGGGCAGCCCCAGCATTTT.

V and J are TRBV5-6 and TRBJ2-7; D may match TRBD1 or TRBD2 (5 bases each). The V end was cut by 2 bases, the J end by 2 bases, with 8 bases between. The CDR3 has 13 amino acids. The V gene's germline CDR1 is SGHDT and CDR2 YYEEEE. CDR3 nucleotides: TGTGCCAGCAGCTTCGGGACGACCTACGAGCAGTACTTC. It translates to CASSFGTTYEQYF.

The genes are TRBV30 and TRBJ1-1; D might be TRBD1 (6 bases). The CDR3 runs 15 residues. CDR1 GTSNPN and CDR2 SVGIG come from the germline V gene (reference sequence). V lost 3 bases to trimming and J lost 1 base, with 15 bases between them. CDR3 sequence reads: CAWRRQGRTNTEAFF. The CDR3 coding sequence is TGTGCCTGGAGGAGGCAGGGGCGTACGAACACTGAAGCTTTCTTT.

V gene TRBV9 combines with J gene TRBJ1-6; D remains ambiguous. V gave up 3 bases and J gave up 8 bases, with 12 bases separating them. CDR3 size: 14 residues. Germline CDR1 is SGDLS and CDR2 is YYNGEE. In DNA, the CDR3 is TGTGCCAGCAGCGAAACAGCGACGGATTCACCCCTCCACTTT. It translates to CASSETATDSPLHF.

The table lists this clonotype with a few counts. The chain is built from TRBV27 and TRBJ2-7; D gene unclear. Trimming shortened V by 3 bases and J by 0 bases, and 6 bases separated the two germline ends. The CDR3 extends over 13 amino acids. Germline V gene data show CDR1 as MNHEY and CDR2 as SMNVEV (reference sequence). CDR3 DNA sequence: TGTGCCAGCAGTTTCCAGAGCTCCTACGAGCAGTACTTC. This translates into CASSFQSSYEQYF.

The chain combines TRBV6-2 or TRBV6-3 with TRBJ1-6; 7 bases match TRBD1. CDR1 and CDR2 (germline): MNHEY, SVGEGT. V lost 8 bases to trimming and J lost 5 bases; unmatched junction nucleotides: 3. The CDR3 is 13 amino acids. Here the CDR3 reads CASGGTDNSPLHF. In DNA, the CDR3 is TGTGCCAGCGGGGGGACAGATAATTCACCCCTCCACTTT.